A selection of T cell receptor beta chains follows, all from one sample in a study of blood T cell repertoires in COVID-19. TCRdb's copy holds only in-frame clones and misses some; the assay was immunoSEQ multiplex PCR. This table has some 180,000 clones, about 80% appearing once. Sequencing input: peripheral blood. These receptors all come from a man in his 70s with active or convalescent COVID-19. Each CDR3 is given with its conserved first and last residue. Fields, in order: CDR3 length, V gene, J gene, CDR3 protein.

len: 12
v_gene: TRBV3-1/TRBV3-2
j_gene: TRBJ1-3
CDR3aa: CASRGVENTIYF

len: 16
v_gene: TRBV29-1
j_gene: TRBJ1-5
CDR3aa: CSVGGGDRGNGQPQHF

len: 14
v_gene: TRBV27
j_gene: TRBJ2-5
CDR3aa: CASRLQGHQETQYF

len: 17
v_gene: TRBV5-8
j_gene: TRBJ1-4
CDR3aa: CASSLAKGAATNEKLFF

len: 15
v_gene: TRBV5-1
j_gene: TRBJ1-1
CDR3aa: CASSLAVQAGTEAFF

len: 15
v_gene: TRBV6-4
j_gene: TRBJ2-1
CDR3aa: CASSPRDRAYNEQFF

len: 15
v_gene: TRBV20-1
j_gene: TRBJ2-3
CDR3aa: CSASVLARGNRVEYF

len: 15
v_gene: TRBV7-3
j_gene: TRBJ2-1
CDR3aa: CASSFQGAAYNEQFF

len: 16
v_gene: TRBV7-6
j_gene: TRBJ1-2
CDR3aa: CASSQGAGTLNYGYTF

len: 14
v_gene: TRBV7-2
j_gene: TRBJ1-5
CDR3aa: CASSLGGGNQPQHF

len: 14
v_gene: TRBV28
j_gene: TRBJ2-3
CDR3aa: CASSLQGSTDTQYF

len: 16
v_gene: TRBV27
j_gene: TRBJ2-5
CDR3aa: CASSPWTSGNQETQYF

len: 15
v_gene: TRBV5-4
j_gene: TRBJ2-3
CDR3aa: CASSRIQGAADTQYF

len: 16
v_gene: TRBV9
j_gene: TRBJ1-2
CDR3aa: CASSAQVVGPRDGYTF

len: 15
v_gene: TRBV9
j_gene: TRBJ1-6
CDR3aa: CASSPGRGSRSPLHF

len: 14
v_gene: TRBV7-9
j_gene: TRBJ2-7
CDR3aa: CASSLIAGGHEQYF

len: 16
v_gene: TRBV5-1
j_gene: TRBJ2-7
CDR3aa: CASSLGPGESSYEQYF

len: 16
v_gene: TRBV15
j_gene: TRBJ2-7
CDR3aa: CATSRDRGGTPYEQYF

len: 13
v_gene: TRBV12-3/TRBV12-4
j_gene: TRBJ1-5
CDR3aa: CASSKTRGQPQHF

len: 14
v_gene: TRBV5-4
j_gene: TRBJ2-3
CDR3aa: CASRGTANEDTQYF

len: 15
v_gene: TRBV4-1
j_gene: TRBJ1-3
CDR3aa: CASSPRVHSGNTIYF

len: 16
v_gene: TRBV7-6
j_gene: TRBJ2-5
CDR3aa: CASSHAFTGALETQYF

len: 11
v_gene: TRBV20-1
j_gene: TRBJ2-7
CDR3aa: CSASQGDEQYF

len: 15
v_gene: TRBV5-4
j_gene: TRBJ2-7
CDR3aa: CASSSDLINSYEQYF

len: 15
v_gene: TRBV19
j_gene: TRBJ1-5
CDR3aa: CASSSGTVSNQPQHF

len: 16
v_gene: TRBV9
j_gene: TRBJ1-1
CDR3aa: CASTPDLSGMNTEAFF

len: 15
v_gene: TRBV7-9
j_gene: TRBJ2-5
CDR3aa: CASSRGAAKQETQYF

len: 14
v_gene: TRBV6-2/TRBV6-3
j_gene: TRBJ1-2
CDR3aa: CASSYQLAGGGYTF

len: 15
v_gene: TRBV7-2
j_gene: TRBJ1-2
CDR3aa: CASSPRPPGNYGYTF

len: 14
v_gene: TRBV30
j_gene: TRBJ1-5
CDR3aa: CAWARGGAGQPQHF

len: 14
v_gene: TRBV6-6
j_gene: TRBJ1-2
CDR3aa: CASSSDRGMDGYTF

len: 15
v_gene: TRBV6-5
j_gene: TRBJ1-5
CDR3aa: CASSYGAGLDQPQHF

len: 16
v_gene: TRBV7-2
j_gene: TRBJ2-6
CDR3aa: CASSLVAGGGANVLTF

len: 14
v_gene: TRBV3-1/TRBV3-2
j_gene: TRBJ2-3
CDR3aa: CASSLRTGTDTQYF

len: 14
v_gene: TRBV7-2
j_gene: TRBJ1-1
CDR3aa: CASRTGTLNTEAFF

len: 15
v_gene: TRBV18
j_gene: TRBJ1-6
CDR3aa: CASSPSTGINSPLHF

len: 14
v_gene: TRBV4-3
j_gene: TRBJ1-2
CDR3aa: CASSQDPPQGGYTF

len: 16
v_gene: TRBV18
j_gene: TRBJ1-1
CDR3aa: CASSPRLGLPNTEAFF

len: 18
v_gene: TRBV4-1
j_gene: TRBJ2-1
CDR3aa: CASSQDDPWSGIWNEQFF

len: 17
v_gene: TRBV5-1
j_gene: TRBJ2-5
CDR3aa: CASSLPSLAGGTETQYF

len: 15
v_gene: TRBV6-2/TRBV6-3
j_gene: TRBJ1-2
CDR3aa: CASSYSTGEGYGYTF

len: 14
v_gene: TRBV11-2
j_gene: TRBJ1-4
CDR3aa: CASSLPAGPEKLFF